This T cell receptor beta chain comes out of a study of T cell repertoires in cytomegalovirus infection. Study-level information: Public signatures in TCR beta pointed to CMV infection and matching HLA type. Study-wide points: Clonotype analysis showed dominance of the ex vivo response by HLA-C-restricted CMV-specific TCR beta clonotypes. CMV carriers with the relevant HLA were identified by cumulative public TCR beta family frequency.

CDR1 is SGHVS and CDR2 is FNYEAQ in the germline V gene. Trimming removed 0 bases from V and 3 bases from J; junction bases left unmatched: 4. This CDR3 is built from 16 residues. This clonotype was counted many times. Its antigen is currently unknown. TCRdb re-called the reads through MiXCR, storing one row per CDR3 protein. Found here are 95,000 to 150,000 distinct CDR3 sequences, roughly a third of them singletons; the top ten hold around 54%. The TCR was taken from a human donor in good health (CMV status not recorded). Some clones in this sample may be carry-over from other donors' samples. This chain uses TRBV7-6 with TRBJ1-1, with TRBD1 matching over 10 bases. The sequencing used CD8+ T cells from cultured PBMCs, collected from culture after CMV antigen stimulation. CDR3 DNA: TGTGCCAGCAGCTTAGCGCGGACAGGGGGAGACACTGAAGCTTTCTTT. Protein product: CASSLARTGGDTEAFF.